A single sample gave rise to the 14 T cell receptor beta chains below, sequenced in a study of vaccination and CD4 T cells after COVID-19 (dated by TCRdb to between 2021 and 2022). Their recognized antigens are unknown. According to the study, the label for this sample's treatment or condition signals: 10-day PBMC culture with coronavirus spike peptide pools or control peptides (ViraFEST assay). The protocol used for the library was PCR. Sequencing was performed on an Illumina iSeq 100. TCR sequencing of DNA from cultured CD4+ T cells used the Oncomine TCR Beta short-read assay at the Johns Hopkins FTIC core. TCRdb reprocessed the public reads (quality trimming at Q25 with fastp, clone calling with MiXCR) and kept in-frame beta chains. Each entry merges the rows of one CDR3 protein and shows their most common DNA and genes. Counted in this sample were tens of thousands of distinct CDR3 sequences; approximately 50% of them appeared once. The biggest ten clones account for approximately 6.1% of the sample.

Material: CD4+ T cells from blood, cultured in vitro. These receptors all come from a human donor who had recovered from COVID-19.

This clonotype was counted once. The gene calls are TRBV5-1 and TRBJ1-1, with 11 bases that match TRBD1. The CDR3 spans 13 residues. Trimming removed 4 bases from V and 7 bases from J; junction bases left unmatched: 3. The germline V gene has CDR1 SGHRS and CDR2 YFSETQ. This CDR3 is CASSAGQGVEAFF. Written as DNA, the CDR3 is TGCGCCAGCAGCGCGGGACAGGGGGTTGAAGCTTTCTTT.

This clonotype has just one count. The chain recombines TRBV28 with TRBJ1-2, with D possibly matching TRBD1 (5 bases). The germline CDR1 and CDR2 sequences are MDHEN and SYDVKM. Trimming left V 4 bases short and J 5 bases short, with 14 bases between. This CDR3 is 14 amino acids long. The DNA of the CDR3 is TGTGCCAGCAGTTCCGGGGCCACTATTTATGGCTACACCTTC. It yields the protein CASSSGATIYGYTF.

This clonotype was detected a few times. This chain uses TRBV2 with TRBJ1-6, with TRBD1 matching 7 bases. Trimming took 2 bases from V and 5 from J; bases not matched to a gene: 6. In germline, CDR1 is SNHLY, CDR2 FYNNEI. The CDR3 length is 16 residues. CDR3 coding DNA: TGTGCCAGCAGTGAACAGACAGGGCCGCATAATTCACCCCTCCACTTT. Amino acid sequence: CASSEQTGPHNSPLHF.

Note on this clonotype: Germline is not matched at one junction end, which may reflect a read error. This chain connects TRBV19 to TRBJ2-3, with a tentative D call TRBD2 (5 bases). The CDR3 spans 14 residues. Germline CDR1 and CDR2: LNHDA and SQIVND (reference sequence). Here the CDR3 reads CASRIASSTDTQYF. In DNA, the CDR3 is TGTGCCAGTCGTATAGCGTCTAGCACAGATACGCAGTATTTT.

The rearrangement links TRBV7-2 to TRBJ1-5, with D hard to call. V gave up 5 bases and J gave up 5 bases, with 10 bases separating them. This CDR3 has 13 amino acids. CDR1 SGHTA and CDR2 FQGNSA come from the germline V gene. DNA of the CDR3: TGTGCCAGCAGCATTCGCGGCGATCAGCCCCAGCATTTT. It translates to CASSIRGDQPQHF.

The chain couples TRBV4-2 to TRBJ1-2, with TRBD1 matching over 9 bases. The CDR3 is 15 amino acids. The trim removed 2 bases at V and 5 bases at J, leaving 6 bases unmatched. The germline V gene has CDR1 LGHNA and CDR2 YNFKEQ. The CDR3 nucleotides read TGTGCCAGCAGCCAAACAACAGGGGGCGCGTATGGCTACACCTTC. It specifies CASSQTTGGAYGYTF.

This chain uses TRBV4-1 with TRBJ2-5; D might be TRBD2 (5 bases). The CDR3 covers 16 residues. Per germline, CDR1 MGHRA and CDR2 YSYEKL. V lost 0 bases and J lost 7, with 18 bases in between. The CDR3: CASSQDPRLRVGTQYF. The CDR3 DNA follows: TGCGCCAGCAGCCAAGATCCCCGACTACGCGTGGGGACCCAGTACTTC.

The gene calls are TRBV7-2 and TRBJ2-7; 10 positions agree with TRBD2. Germline assignment: CDR1 SGHTA and CDR2 FQGNSA. This CDR3 region has 16 residues. The trim removed 0 bases at V and 0 bases at J, leaving 2 bases unmatched. The CDR3 here is CASSLASGGFSYEQYF. In DNA, the CDR3 is TGTGCCAGCAGCTTAGCTAGCGGGGGGTTCTCCTACGAGCAGTACTTC.

The chain links TRBV27 to TRBJ2-7, with D possibly being TRBD1 (6 bases). V lost 3 bases to trimming and J lost 6 bases, with 18 bases between them. Germline V lookup: CDR1 MNHEY, CDR2 SMNVEV (reference sequence). The CDR3 has 15 amino acids. For the CDR3, the DNA is TGTGCCAGCAGTTTCTACAGGGATAGAGGGGGCGAGCAGTACTTC. It specifies CASSFYRDRGGEQYF.

The V gene is TRBV19, the J gene TRBJ2-1; D is possibly TRBD2 (5 bases). The V end lost 6 bases, the J end lost 0 bases, and 15 bases lay between the germline ends. Germline V CDR1 and CDR2: LNHDA, SQIVND (reference sequence). The CDR3 spans 16 residues. CDR3 loop: CASRPNGRGSYNEQFF. Written as DNA, the CDR3 is TGTGCCAGTAGACCTAATGGTCGGGGCTCCTACAATGAGCAGTTCTTC.

The rearrangement joins TRBV24-1 to TRBJ2-5; a weak D match, TRBD1 (6 bases). V was pared by 3 bases and J by 5 bases, with 18 bases between. The CDR3 is 16 residues long. The germline V gene has CDR1 KGHDR and CDR2 SFDVKD. The CDR3: CATSDVSRGKAETQYF. The CDR3 bases are TGTGCCACCAGTGATGTCTCGAGGGGGAAGGCGGAGACCCAGTACTTC.

The genes are TRBV15 and TRBJ1-4, with a possible D match to TRBD1 (5 bases). This CDR3 is 15 amino acids long. V was cut by 1 base and J by 8 bases, with 14 bases left in between. Germline V CDR1 and CDR2: LNHNV, YYDKDF (reference sequence). CDR3 sequence (DNA): TGTGCCACCAGCAGAGCATCAGGGTCGGAGGAAAAACTGTTTTTT. This sequence encodes CATSRASGSEEKLFF.

This clonotype showed up just a few times. The V and J genes are TRBV28 and TRBJ2-5, with TRBD2 matching 12 bases. After removal of 8 bases from V and 5 bases from J, the junction contained 15 bases not matched to a gene. This CDR3 contains 17 residues. Germline V gives CDR1 MDHEN, CDR2 SYDVKM. The CDR3 loop reads CASQTEILAGGGETQYF. DNA of the CDR3: TGTGCCAGCCAGACCGAGATACTAGCGGGAGGTGGGGAGACCCAGTACTTC.

The chain has TRBV11-2 and TRBJ2-4; no firm D call. Germline CDR1 SGHAT, CDR2 FQNNGV. This CDR3 comprises 12 residues. V was trimmed by 3 bases and J by 6 bases, leaving 6 bases between them. This CDR3 reads CASSLPSNIQYF. The DNA of the CDR3 is TGTGCCAGCAGCTTGCCCTCAAACATTCAGTACTTC.